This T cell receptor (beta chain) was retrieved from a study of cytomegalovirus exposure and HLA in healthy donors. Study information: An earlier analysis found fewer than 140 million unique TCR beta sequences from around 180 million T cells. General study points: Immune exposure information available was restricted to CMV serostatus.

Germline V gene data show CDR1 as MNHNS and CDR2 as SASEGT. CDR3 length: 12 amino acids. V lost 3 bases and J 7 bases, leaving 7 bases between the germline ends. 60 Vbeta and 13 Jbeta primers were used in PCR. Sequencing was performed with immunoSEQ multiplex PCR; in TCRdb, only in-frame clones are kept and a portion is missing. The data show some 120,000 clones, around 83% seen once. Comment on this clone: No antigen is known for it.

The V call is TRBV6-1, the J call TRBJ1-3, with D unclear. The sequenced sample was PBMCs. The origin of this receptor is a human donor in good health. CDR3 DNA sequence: TGTGCCAGCAGTGATTGGAGTAACACCATATATTTT. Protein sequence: CASSDWSNTIYF.